A single sample is the source of the 18 T cell receptor beta chains below, sequenced in a study of T cell repertoires in aging, cancer and after chemotherapy. Rearranged V-D-J TRB sequences were amplified with a mixed TRB-A/B primer pool. A single record per CDR3 protein comes from TCRdb applying MiXCR to the multiplex PCR reads. The sample records around 2,500 distinct CDR3 sequences, 45% to 60% being singletons. Peripheral blood genomic DNA, not sorted cells or RNA, was the template. The sample taken for sequencing was blood. These receptors were collected from a human donor with a blood cancer. The donor label of this sample is uncertain.

V usage is TRBV29-1 and J usage is TRBJ2-5, with 12 bases lining up with TRBD2. This CDR3 is built from 14 residues. CDR1 is SQVTM, CDR2 ANQGSEA, per germline. The J segment lost 4 bases and the V segment lost 6 bases, leaving 6 bases of the junction unmatched. DNA for the CDR3: TGCAGCGTCGGTCAACTAGCGGGAGGAGAGACCCAGTACTTC. Translating it yields CSVGQLAGGETQYF.

The CDR3 protein is CASSPPRGAENTIYF. As DNA, the CDR3 is TGTGCCAGTAGTCCCCCGAGGGGGGCGGAAAACACCATATATTTT. The V call is TRBV19, the J call TRBJ1-3; D possibly corresponds to TRBD1 (6 bases). Germline V gene lookup returns CDR1 LNHDA and CDR2 SQIVND (reference sequence). V lost 5 bases, J lost 6 bases, and 17 bases lay in between. The CDR3 length is 15 residues.

This clonotype has more than one count but fewer than ten. The chain carries TRBV19 and TRBJ2-7; D is ambiguous. Germline V CDR1 and CDR2: LNHDA, SQIVND (reference sequence). The CDR3 runs to 14 residues. The V end was cut by 5 bases, the J end by 0 bases, with 11 bases between. CDR3 DNA: TGTGCCAGTAGTCCGAACACGTACTCCTACGAGCAGTACTTC. This sequence encodes CASSPNTYSYEQYF.

Details on this clonotype: This clone may be a read error of a much larger clone one base away. V usage is TRBV7-9 and J usage is TRBJ1-4, with D possibly matching TRBD1 (6 bases). From germline, CDR1 is SEHNR and CDR2 FQNEAQ (reference sequence). The CDR3 has 15 residues. The CDR3 DNA reads TGCGCCATCAGCCGAGGACAGCGGACTAATGAAAAACTGTTTTTT. Translated, it gives CAISRGQRTNEKLFF.

This clonotype was recorded once. The gene calls are TRBV18 and TRBJ1-2; D perhaps matches TRBD1 (6 bases). The CDR3 runs to 12 residues. V was trimmed by 3 bases and J by 6 bases, leaving 8 bases between them. Germline V gene data show CDR1 as KGHSH and CDR2 as LQKENI. CDR3 in DNA: TGTGCCAGCTCACCGGAGGGGGATGGCTACACCTTC. It is translated as CASSPEGDGYTF.

V usage is TRBV11-3 and J usage is TRBJ1-3, with D unclear. Trimming shortened V by 3 bases and J by 4 bases, and 7 bases separated the two germline ends. The CDR3 loop spans 13 amino acids. CDR1 is SGHNT and CDR2 is YENEEA in the germline V gene. Here the CDR3 DNA reads TGTGCCAGCAGCTTTACGGGGGGAAACACCATATATTTT. Protein sequence: CASSFTGGNTIYF.

Concerning this clonotype itself: Germline and junction disagree at one end, which may indicate a read error. The chain joins TRBV6-6 to TRBJ1-1; 10 bases fit TRBD1. The CDR3 loop spans 17 amino acids. The germline gives CDR1 MNHNY, CDR2 SVGAGI (reference sequence). CDR3: CATSESGTGVGGTEAFF. CDR3 DNA sequence: TGTGCCACCAGTGAGTCCGGGACAGGGGTGGGGGGCACTGAAGCTTTCTTT.

V gene TRBV4-1 combines with J gene TRBJ2-6, with a possible D match to TRBD2 (6 bases). CDR3 length: 19 residues. Germline V lookup: CDR1 MGHRA, CDR2 YSYEKL. V lost 0 bases to trimming and J lost 0 bases, with 15 bases between them. In DNA, the CDR3 is TGCGCCAGCAGCCAAGATTGGAGTTGGGACTTCTCTGGGGCCAACGTCCTGACTTTC. Translation gives CASSQDWSWDFSGANVLTF.

This rearrangement joins TRBV19 to TRBJ1-6; D remains unclear. The germline V and J ends were trimmed by 0 bases and 7 bases, with 10 bases remaining between them. The CDR3 runs to 15 residues. Germline values: CDR1 LNHDA, CDR2 SQIVND (reference sequence). The DNA of the CDR3 is TGTGCCAGTAGTATAGACCCCTCGCGGAATTCACCCCTCCACTTT. This encodes CASSIDPSRNSPLHF.

Notes on this clonotype: The junction departs from germline at one end; a sequencing error may be responsible. The chain combines TRBV5-4 with TRBJ2-5; 12 bases match TRBD1. CDR3 length: 14 residues. The germline V gene encodes CDR1 SGHNT and CDR2 YYREEE (reference sequence). DNA of the CDR3: TGCGCCAGCAGCTTGGGACAGGGGGCAGAGACCCAGTACTTC. This translates into CASSLGQGAETQYF.

The chain couples TRBV10-3 to TRBJ1-2; D may be TRBD1 (6 bases). This CDR3 is built from 11 residues. Trimming took off 8 bases at V and 6 bases at J, with 10 bases between the two ends. Germline CDR1 ENHRY, CDR2 SYGVKD. CDR3 DNA: TGTGCCATCCGGGGGCCAGATGGCTACACCTTC. It specifies CAIRGPDGYTF.

This clonotype is large by share. This chain's CDR3 is CASSLGRGSTDTQYF. The CDR3 coding sequence is TGTGCCAGCAGCTTGGGCAGGGGGTCCACAGATACGCAGTATTTT. The gene calls are TRBV5-4 and TRBJ2-3, with 7 bases aligning to TRBD1. With V trimmed by 0 bases and J by 2 bases, 3 bases remained unmatched. The CDR3 runs 15 residues. CDR1 SGHNT and CDR2 YYREEE come from the germline V gene (reference sequence).

This sequence joins TRBV27 and TRBJ2-7; 9 bases agree with TRBD1. CDR1 and CDR2 from the germline V gene are MNHEY and SMNVEV (reference sequence). The trim removed 3 bases at V and 5 bases at J, leaving 8 bases unmatched. The CDR3 covers 15 residues. The CDR3 sequence is CASSFFRDRVNEQYF. The CDR3 DNA reads TGTGCCAGCAGTTTCTTCCGGGACAGGGTCAACGAGCAGTACTTC.

Note on this clonotype: A read error may account for a junction end that differs from germline. J is TRBJ2-7 and V is TRBV7-2; 8 nucleotides align to TRBD1. Germline assignment: CDR1 SGHTA and CDR2 FQGNSA. CDR3 length: 13 residues. CDR3 region: CASSLGDRGAPSF. The CDR3 coding sequence is TGTGCCAGCAGCTTAGGAGACAGGGGCGCCCCAAGCTTC.

This clonotype showed up just a few times. The V call is TRBV30, the J call TRBJ1-6; the match to TRBD1 covers 7 bases. Germline V gene sequence: CDR1 GTSNPN, CDR2 SVGIG (reference sequence). With V trimmed by 7 bases and J by 10 bases, 10 bases remained unmatched. The CDR3 has 13 amino acids. The chain's CDR3 is CALNDRVESPLHF. CDR3 DNA: TGTGCCTTGAATGACAGGGTTGAGTCACCCCTCCACTTT. The entire variable domain, with the rest obtained from reference TRBV30 and TRBJ1-6, is as follows: SQTIHQWPATLVQPVGSPLSLECTVEGTSNPNLYWYRQAAGRGLQLLFYSVGIGQISSEVPQNLSASRPQDRQFILSSKKLLLSDSGFYLCALNDRVESPLHFGNGTRLTVT.

Only a few counts were recorded for this clonotype. V usage is TRBV14 and J usage is TRBJ2-7; TRBD1 matches at 9 bases. The CDR3 covers 15 residues. V was pared by 5 bases and J by 5 bases, with 10 bases of the junction left unmatched. Germline CDR1 is SGHDN and CDR2 is FVKESK. The CDR3, as DNA: TGTGCCAGCAGCAAGAGGGGACAGGGTGTACACGAGCAGTACTTC. Amino acids: CASSKRGQGVHEQYF.

V usage is TRBV6-5 and J usage is TRBJ1-4, with a possible D match to TRBD1 (5 bases). Trimming cost V 0 bases and J 1 base, with 12 bases left between them. Germline CDR1 MNHEY, CDR2 SVGAGI. This CDR3 contains 17 residues. CDR3 bases: TGTGCCAGCAGTTACTCGGGTCAGGGACGAACTAATGAAAAACTGTTTTTT. Amino acid sequence: CASSYSGQGRTNEKLFF.

The genes are TRBV6-5 and TRBJ2-2, with 7 bases fitting TRBD2. After removal of 2 bases from V and 4 bases from J, the junction contained 4 bases not matched to a gene. Germline-derived CDR1 and CDR2 are MNHEY and SVGAGI. The CDR3 loop spans 15 amino acids. The CDR3 loop is CASSYAGEVTGELFF. Here the CDR3 DNA reads TGTGCCAGCAGTTACGCGGGAGAGGTCACCGGGGAGCTGTTTTTT.